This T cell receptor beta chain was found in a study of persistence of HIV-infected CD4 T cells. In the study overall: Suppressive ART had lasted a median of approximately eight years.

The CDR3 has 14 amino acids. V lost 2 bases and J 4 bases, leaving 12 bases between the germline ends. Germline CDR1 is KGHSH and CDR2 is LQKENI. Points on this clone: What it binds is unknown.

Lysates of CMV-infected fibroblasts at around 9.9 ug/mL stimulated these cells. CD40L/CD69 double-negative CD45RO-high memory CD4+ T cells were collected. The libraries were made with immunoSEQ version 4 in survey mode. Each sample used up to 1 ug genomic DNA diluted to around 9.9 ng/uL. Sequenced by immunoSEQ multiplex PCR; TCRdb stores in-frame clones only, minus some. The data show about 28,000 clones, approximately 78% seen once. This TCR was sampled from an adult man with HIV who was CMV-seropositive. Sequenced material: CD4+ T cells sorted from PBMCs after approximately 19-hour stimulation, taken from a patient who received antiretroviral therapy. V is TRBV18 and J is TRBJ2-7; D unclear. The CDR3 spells CASSPTSTPYEQYF. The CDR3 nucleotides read TGTGCCAGCTCACCAACCTCGACCCCATACGAGCAGTACTTC.